This TCR beta chain comes out of a study of T cells in localized non-small cell lung cancer. Per the germline V gene, CDR1 is SGDLS and CDR2 is YYNGEE. V was cut by 1 base and J by 3 bases, with 10 bases left in between. The CDR3 extends over 15 amino acids. TCRdb keeps only in-frame clones here, not all; method: immunoSEQ multiplex PCR. The sample has about 33,000 clones; 85% to 90% are singletons. Regarding this clone: What it recognizes is unknown.

Study observations and caveats: Higher blood T cell density tracked longer overall survival. Only one tumor region went through sequencing, so heterogeneity may still be there.

Material: peripheral blood, obtained before any cancer treatment. The chain recombines TRBV9 with TRBJ2-2; possibly TRBD1 for D (6 bases). The receptor was derived from a man between 35 and 75 years old with stage I lung adenocarcinoma. CDR3 nucleotide sequence: TGTGCCAGCAGCGTAACAGGGCCGGACACCGGGGAGCTGTTTTTT. This encodes CASSVTGPDTGELFF.